What follows describes a single T cell receptor beta chain. What it binds is not known. The sample comes from a study of cytomegalovirus exposure and HLA in healthy donors. The study, taken as a whole, reports: Common viral pathogens seemed to be connected with several of the most significant clusters, according to a later analysis.

Primers: 60 Vbeta forward and 13 Jbeta reverse. The method was immunoSEQ multiplex PCR; TCRdb's version includes in-frame clones alone and lacks a portion of them. The sample has approximately 160,000 clones; 82% are singletons. Germline-derived CDR1 and CDR2 are SGHKS and YYEKEE (reference sequence). Deletions cut 0 bases from V and 4 bases from J, with 8 bases between. The CDR3 covers 15 residues. It was healthy bone marrow donors who served as donors. The sample taken for sequencing was PBMCs. The receptor was isolated from a male donor in good health and CMV-seronegative. V and J are TRBV5-5 and TRBJ1-6; D is unresolved. The CDR3 DNA follows: TGTGCCAGCAGCTTGGGAAGCCATTATAATTCACCCCTCCACTTT. This translates into CASSLGSHYNSPLHF.